Listed below are T cell receptor beta chains from one sample, sequenced in a study of shared clonotypes between healthy human individuals. Repertoires were generated with immunoSEQ multiplex PCR, while TCRdb's copy carries only in-frame clones and drops some. Of 700,000 to 950,000 clones in the sample, 90% to 98% are singletons; the top ten hold over 0.2%. Sample: naive CD8+ T cells sorted from blood. All receptors derive from a man in his thirties or forties in good health. Both conserved end residues are part of each CDR3. A D gene is named only where the DNA matches it firmly.

TRBJ2-7,TRBV2,TRBD1,TGTGCCAGCACCGAAAGGGACAGAGGCTACGAGCAGTACTTC,CASTERDRGYEQYF
TRBJ2-1,TRBV19,NA,TGTGCCAGTAGTAAGGCAGGTTTTTACAATGAGCAGTTCTTC,CASSKAGFYNEQFF
TRBJ2-1,TRBV2,NA,TGTGCCAGCAGTGATGTGGGTAGCGGAGATTACAATGAGCAGTTCTTC,CASSDVGSGDYNEQFF
TRBJ1-4,TRBV7-9,NA,TGTGCCAGCAGCTTATCGGGGGGCGCAGGCTTTTTCACTAATGAAAAACTGTTTTTT,CASSLSGGAGFFTNEKLFF
TRBJ2-3,TRBV15,TRBD2,TGTGCCACCAGCAGACTAGCGGGAGGGCACGATACGCAGTATTTT,CATSRLAGGHDTQYF
TRBJ2-5,TRBV5-4,NA,TGTGCCAGCAGCTTTGGGGAACAAGAGACCCAGTACTTC,CASSFGEQETQYF
TRBJ2-7,TRBV27,TRBD1,TGTGCCAGCAGTCTGCGACAGGGTGTCTACGAGCAGTACTTC,CASSLRQGVYEQYF
TRBJ2-5,TRBV7-9,NA,TGTGCCAGCAGCTCCTATCTACTAAGGACAGATACGGGGGCCCAGTACTTC,CASSSYLLRTDTGAQYF
TRBJ2-3,TRBV7-8,NA,TGTGCCAGCAGCCCACTCGCTGGCGGGGAGCTCACAGATACGCAGTATTTT,CASSPLAGGELTDTQYF
TRBJ2-2,TRBV15,NA,TGTGCCACCAGCAGAGAGTCCCCGGGACAATTGAACACCGGGGAGCTGTTTTTT,CATSRESPGQLNTGELFF